This TCR beta chain originates from a study of cytomegalovirus exposure and HLA in healthy donors. Looking at the study overall: Among roughly 190 million T cells, an earlier analysis found roughly 120 million unique TCR beta sequences. Unique TCRs from HLA-typed donors, 70 million to 100 million of them, were held in an early data release.

Regarding this clone: Its antigen is not known.

In germline, CDR1 is LGHNA, CDR2 YSLEER. V gave up 1 base and J gave up 2 bases, with 16 bases separating them. The length of the CDR3 is 17 residues. The study ran its PCR with 60 Vbeta and 13 Jbeta primers. This table comes from immunoSEQ multiplex PCR, and its TCRdb copy is limited to in-frame clones, with some not included. The sample totals about 84,000 clones. Study results and caveats: Earlier analysis looked at TCR beta V segments, and most were productive about 87% or about 30% of the time.

The gene calls are TRBV4-3 and TRBJ2-3; tentative D call: TRBD2 (5 bases). The sequenced sample was PBMCs. This TCR was sampled from a man between 50 and 59 years old in good health and CMV-seronegative. The CDR3 coding sequence is TGCGCCAGCAGCCAAGGTCGGGAATTCGGGGTCACAGATACGCAGTATTTT. It specifies CASSQGREFGVTDTQYF.